A selection of T cell receptor beta chains follows, all from one sample in a study of T cell responses to AZD1222 COVID-19 vaccine. Profiled with immunoSEQ multiplex PCR; TCRdb holds only in-frame clones, not every one. The repertoire holds around 140,000 clones, with approximately 88% as singletons. This specimen consisted of peripheral blood, obtained 28 days after the second dose of the MenACWY control vaccine. All receptors come from an adult who received the MenACWY meningococcal vaccine as a control. The CDR3 runs from the conserved cysteine through the conserved F or W. The D gene is left open where the match is weak. Size values are once, few and many counts, or a class for expanded clones, and some rows have none.

abundance: .
v_gene: TRBV7-9
d_gene: TRBD1
j_gene: TRBJ1-5
CDR3aa: CASSLAGQGNQPQHF
CDR3nt: TGTGCCAGCAGCTTAGCCGGACAGGGGAATCAGCCCCAGCATTTT

abundance: few
v_gene: TRBV30
d_gene: .
j_gene: TRBJ2-7
CDR3aa: CAWSVLRGRRAYEQYF
CDR3nt: TGTGCCTGGAGTGTACTGCGGGGCAGGCGGGCCTACGAGCAGTACTTC

abundance: once
v_gene: TRBV19
d_gene: .
j_gene: TRBJ2-7
CDR3aa: CASSPRTGSRGYEQYF
CDR3nt: TGTGCCAGTAGTCCACGGACCGGGTCTCGAGGATACGAGCAGTACTTC

abundance: .
v_gene: TRBV5-1
d_gene: TRBD1
j_gene: TRBJ1-3
CDR3aa: CASSLDRGRDTIYF
CDR3nt: TGCGCCAGCAGCTTGGACAGGGGTCGAGACACCATATATTTT

abundance: .
v_gene: TRBV4-3
d_gene: TRBD2
j_gene: TRBJ2-2
CDR3aa: CASSQEPGGARTGELFF
CDR3nt: TGCGCCAGCAGCCAAGAACCCGGGGGGGCCAGGACCGGGGAGCTGTTTTTT

abundance: .
v_gene: TRBV7-7
d_gene: TRBD1
j_gene: TRBJ2-7
CDR3aa: CASSFTTGSGEQYF
CDR3nt: TGTGCTAGCAGCTTTACGACAGGGTCGGGGGAGCAGTACTTC

abundance: .
v_gene: TRBV7-2
d_gene: .
j_gene: TRBJ1-2
CDR3aa: CASSFKGSDGYTF
CDR3nt: TGTGCCAGCAGCTTTAAGGGCTCCGATGGCTACACCTTC

abundance: .
v_gene: TRBV28
d_gene: .
j_gene: TRBJ2-7
CDR3aa: CASSFLREQYF
CDR3nt: TGTGCCAGCAGTTTTCTCCGCGAGCAGTACTTC

abundance: .
v_gene: TRBV4-1
d_gene: TRBD2
j_gene: TRBJ2-1
CDR3aa: CASSLDPPAGGYSEQFF
CDR3nt: TGCGCCAGCAGCTTAGACCCCCCAGCGGGGGGGTATAGTGAGCAGTTCTTC

abundance: .
v_gene: TRBV4-2
d_gene: .
j_gene: TRBJ1-2
CDR3aa: CASSQVGADEGYTF
CDR3nt: TGTGCCAGCAGCCAAGTGGGTGCCGATGAAGGCTACACCTTC

abundance: .
v_gene: TRBV28
d_gene: TRBD1
j_gene: TRBJ1-5
CDR3aa: CASSFRDRAAFSSQPQHF
CDR3nt: TGTGCCAGCAGTTTCCGGGACAGGGCGGCGTTTAGTAGTCAGCCCCAGCATTTT

abundance: .
v_gene: TRBV9
d_gene: TRBD1
j_gene: TRBJ1-3
CDR3aa: CASSTEGAPGNTIYF
CDR3nt: TGTGCCAGCAGCACAGAGGGGGCGCCTGGAAACACCATATATTTT

abundance: .
v_gene: TRBV5-1
d_gene: .
j_gene: TRBJ2-3
CDR3aa: CASSLGGWDTQYF
CDR3nt: TGCGCCAGCAGCTTGGGAGGATGGGATACGCAGTATTTT

abundance: .
v_gene: TRBV7-8
d_gene: TRBD1
j_gene: TRBJ1-5
CDR3aa: CASSWGWTGIASNQPQHF
CDR3nt: TGTGCCAGCAGCTGGGGATGGACAGGGATCGCGAGCAATCAGCCCCAGCATTTT

abundance: once
v_gene: TRBV6-6
d_gene: .
j_gene: TRBJ1-1
CDR3aa: CAIQGRFNTEAFF
CDR3nt: TGTGCCATCCAAGGGAGGTTTAACACTGAAGCTTTCTTT

abundance: .
v_gene: TRBV2
d_gene: TRBD1
j_gene: TRBJ2-1
CDR3aa: CASSVRTGINEQFF
CDR3nt: TGTGCCAGCAGTGTCAGGACAGGGATAAATGAGCAGTTCTTC

abundance: .
v_gene: TRBV4-3
d_gene: .
j_gene: TRBJ1-2
CDR3aa: CASSQRWGGGYTF
CDR3nt: TGCGCCAGCAGCCAAAGATGGGGGGGTGGCTACACCTTC